This T cell receptor beta chain was observed in a study of blood T cell repertoires in COVID-19. The protocol was immunoSEQ multiplex PCR, while the TCRdb copy is restricted to in-frame clones and leaves out a portion. The top ten hold about 3.5% of the sample, which has about 120,000 clones, 88% seen once. This CDR3 contains 13 residues. CDR1 and CDR2 (germline): MDHEN, SYDVKM. V lost 8 bases to trimming and J lost 4 bases, with 9 bases between them. This clone was detected only a few times. This TCR derives from a woman in her forties or fifties with acute or convalescent COVID-19. Sequences were obtained from peripheral blood. The V gene is TRBV28, the J gene TRBJ1-6; no definite D call. This CDR3 is CASGFLYNSPLHF. CDR3 in DNA: TGTGCCAGCGGCTTCTTATATAATTCACCCCTCCACTTT.